A selection of T cell receptor beta chains follows, all from one sample in a study of T cell responses to AZD1222 COVID-19 vaccine. Sequencing used immunoSEQ multiplex PCR; TCRdb keeps in-frame clones, though not all of them. The data hold roughly 160,000 clones, with about 91% observed a single time. The specimen was peripheral blood, collected on day 0 of AZD1222 vaccination. These receptor sequences come from an adult in good health. The CDR3 runs from the conserved cysteine through the conserved F or W. Fields, in order: V gene, D gene, J gene, clone size, CDR3 DNA, CDR3 protein. D genes are given only for firm matches. Only part of the rows carry a size: once, few, many, or a class if the clone is expanded.

>TRBV5-1|NA|TRBJ2-7|NA
TGCGCCAGCAGCTTTTCTCAGGGTCCCTACGAGCAGTACTTC
CASSFSQGPYEQYF
>TRBV29-1|NA|TRBJ2-7|NA
TGCAGCGTTGAAGGATCCCACGGCCCGAACTCCTACGAGCAGTACTTC
CSVEGSHGPNSYEQYF
>TRBV2|NA|TRBJ1-2|NA
TGTGCCAGCAGACAGGGCGATCGGGAACGGTCCTACTATGGCTACACCTTC
CASRQGDRERSYYGYTF
>TRBV7-2|TRBD2|TRBJ2-7|NA
TGTGCCAGCAGCTTGCAGGGAGGGGAAGCCTACGAGCAGTACTTC
CASSLQGGEAYEQYF
>TRBV28|TRBD1|TRBJ2-7|NA
TGTGCCAGCATTTCAGGACAGGGGGCCAACGAGCAGTACTTC
CASISGQGANEQYF
>TRBV3-1/TRBV3-2|TRBD2|TRBJ2-1|once
TGTGCCAGCAGCCTTGATGGACTAGCGGGGAGGAATGAGCAGTTCTTC
CASSLDGLAGRNEQFF
>TRBV18|NA|TRBJ1-5|NA
TGTGCCAGCTCACCACTTGCGCGGCAGGGGCTGGGGGCCCAGCATTTT
CASSPLARQGLGAQHF
>TRBV28|NA|TRBJ2-5|NA
TGTGCCAGCAAGGTTGGAGGGCCGGAGACCCAGTACTTC
CASKVGGPETQYF
>TRBV28|NA|TRBJ1-6|NA
TGTGCCATCCGGGACTATAATTCACCCCTCCACTTT
CAIRDYNSPLHF
>TRBV5-1|TRBD1|TRBJ2-7|NA
TGCGCCAGCAGCTTGGGACAGGGGGAAGCCAGGTACGAGCAGTACTTC
CASSLGQGEARYEQYF
>TRBV9|NA|TRBJ2-3|NA
TGTGCCAGCACCCGGAGGGCCTTAGGGCTCGCAGATACGCAGTATTTT
CASTRRALGLADTQYF
>TRBV6-5|NA|TRBJ1-3|NA
TGTGCCAGCAGTTTTTACGGCAGGAGCTCTGGAAACACCATATATTTT
CASSFYGRSSGNTIYF
>TRBV11-3|TRBD1|TRBJ2-1|NA
TGTGCCAGCAGCTTAGCTCCGACAGGGAGTTCCTACAATGAGCAGTTCTTC
CASSLAPTGSSYNEQFF
>TRBV6-5|NA|TRBJ2-7|NA
TGTGCCAGCAGTTACGGGCAGGGAAGATCCTACGAGCAGTACTTC
CASSYGQGRSYEQYF
>TRBV7-3|NA|TRBJ1-3|NA
TGTGCCAGCAGCTCACAATCAGGGGTTGGCGGAAACACCATATATTTT
CASSSQSGVGGNTIYF
>TRBV19|TRBD1|TRBJ2-4|NA
TGTGCCAGTAGGGACAGGGATTTAGCCAAAAACATTCAGTACTTC
CASRDRDLAKNIQYF
>TRBV28|TRBD2|TRBJ2-7|NA
TGTGCCTCCGAAAGGACTAGCGGGAGCCACGAGCAGTACTTC
CASERTSGSHEQYF
>TRBV19|TRBD1|TRBJ1-4|NA
TGTGCCAGTAGAAGATCCCCGGGACAGTATAATGAAAAACTGTTTTTT
CASRRSPGQYNEKLFF
>TRBV5-4|TRBD1|TRBJ1-5|NA
TGTGCCAGCAGCGATACAGGGGATTCGTGGAATCAGCCCCAGCATTTT
CASSDTGDSWNQPQHF
>TRBV6-5|NA|TRBJ1-5|NA
TGTGCCAGCAGTTACAAGGGGAATCAGCCCCAGCATTTT
CASSYKGNQPQHF
>TRBV7-2|NA|TRBJ1-1|NA
TGTGCCAGCAGCGGCTGGGGGATGAACACTGAAGCTTTCTTT
CASSGWGMNTEAFF
>TRBV4-3|NA|TRBJ1-5|NA
TGCGCCAGCAGCCAAGATTACAGGAACAATCAGCCCCAGCATTTT
CASSQDYRNNQPQHF
>TRBV7-3|NA|TRBJ1-1|NA
TGTGCCAGCAGCTTATCGGGAGAGAACACTGAAGCTTTCTTT
CASSLSGENTEAFF
>TRBV19|TRBD1|TRBJ2-1|NA
TGTGCCAGTAGTATTGTGATAGGACAGGGGACCTACAATGAGCAGTTCTTC
CASSIVIGQGTYNEQFF
>TRBV6-6|TRBD1|TRBJ1-4|NA
TGTGCCAGCAGTCGTCACCGGGACAGTCTTACAACTAATGAAAAACTGTTTTTT
CASSRHRDSLTTNEKLFF
>TRBV5-1|TRBD2|TRBJ2-7|NA
TGCGCCAGCAGCTGGGAGGGACGGCGCTCCTACGAGCAGTACTTC
CASSWEGRRSYEQYF
>TRBV11-1|NA|TRBJ1-2|NA
TGTGCCAGCAGTTTTGACAGGAACTATGGCTACACCTTC
CASSFDRNYGYTF
>TRBV27|NA|TRBJ2-5|NA
TGTGCCAGCAGATCAGGGGGAGGACGGGCCCAGTACTTC
CASRSGGGRAQYF
>TRBV5-6|NA|TRBJ1-1|NA
TGTGCCAGCAGCGCGTCGGGGGACCGTGAAGCTTTCTTT
CASSASGDREAFF